These T cell receptor beta chains were read from a single sample in a study of blood T cell repertoires in COVID-19. TCRdb keeps only in-frame clones here, not all; method: immunoSEQ multiplex PCR. The table lists some 300,000 clones, about 87% of them singletons. The material sequenced was peripheral blood. Source of these receptors: a woman aged 45-59 years with COVID-19, enrolled during active disease. CDR3s include the opening cysteine and the closing phenylalanine or tryptophan. Each record gives: clone size, D gene, V gene, J gene, CDR3 DNA, CDR3 protein. D genes are given only for firm matches. The size field is filled for only some rows; it gives once, few, many or a size class.

.	TRBD1	TRBV7-9	TRBJ2-1	TGTGCCAGCAGCCCGCGGACAGGGGAGAATGAGCAGTTCTTC	CASSPRTGENEQFF
.	TRBD2	TRBV3-1/TRBV3-2	TRBJ2-2	TGTGCCAGCAGCCGAGTTAGCGGGAGGACTACCGGGGAGCTGTTTTTT	CASSRVSGRTTGELFF
.	.	TRBV7-7	TRBJ2-7	TGTGCTAGCAGCTTAGGCGTTAGCGGCTCCTACGAGCAGTACTTC	CASSLGVSGSYEQYF
.	.	TRBV19	TRBJ2-1	TGTGCCAGTACCTATCCAACAGGGAACAATGAGCAGTTCTTC	CASTYPTGNNEQFF
.	.	TRBV4-1	TRBJ1-1	TGCGCCAGCAGCCCTCGTCAAGGGGACACTGAAGCTTTCTTT	CASSPRQGDTEAFF
.	.	TRBV4-2	TRBJ2-3	TGTGCCAGCAGCCAAGAACGAGCCGGCGGAGATACGCAGTATTTT	CASSQERAGGDTQYF
.	.	TRBV29-1	TRBJ2-1	TGCAGCGTTGAGGCCTCCTACAATGAGCAGTTCTTC	CSVEASYNEQFF
.	.	TRBV27	TRBJ2-7	TGTGCCAGCAGTTTCGGAGGCAGCTCCTACGAGCAGTACTTC	CASSFGGSSYEQYF
.	.	TRBV19	TRBJ1-1	TGTGCCAGCACTTGGGGGCAGTATGAAGGCACTGAAGCTTTCTTT	CASTWGQYEGTEAFF
.	.	TRBV11-2	TRBJ1-4	TGTGCCAGCAGCACAAATGAAAAACTGTTTTTT	CASSTNEKLFF
.	.	TRBV5-6	TRBJ2-3	TGTGCCAGCAGCTTGTTGGCGGCAGATACGCAGTATTTT	CASSLLAADTQYF
.	.	TRBV11-1	TRBJ1-2	TGTGCCAGCAGCCGGGCCGTGAGGGTAGAGGACTATGGCTACACCTTC	CASSRAVRVEDYGYTF
once	.	TRBV18	TRBJ1-3	TGTGCCAGCTCCCCCGGGGGGTCTCCTGGAAACACCATATATTTT	CASSPGGSPGNTIYF
.	.	TRBV4-1	TRBJ2-7	TGCGCCAGCAGCCAAGAAGGCGGGAAATCCTACGAGCAGTACTTC	CASSQEGGKSYEQYF
once	TRBD2	TRBV7-9	TRBJ2-1	TGTGCCAGCAGCTTAGGGGTACGACTAGCGCCTTACAATGAGCAGTTCTTC	CASSLGVRLAPYNEQFF
.	.	TRBV27	TRBJ2-1	TGTGCCAGCAAGGGACTCAAAGGCTACAATGAGCAGTTCTTC	CASKGLKGYNEQFF
.	TRBD1	TRBV5-1	TRBJ2-5	TGCGCCAGCAGCTCCCAAGGACAGGGAGTGGAGACCCAGTACTTC	CASSSQGQGVETQYF
.	TRBD2	TRBV11-2	TRBJ2-6	TGTGCCAAAGCGGGGGGCTCTGGGGCCAACGTCCTGACTTTC	CAKAGGSGANVLTF
.	TRBD1	TRBV5-6	TRBJ1-3	TGTGCCAGCAAACAGGGGATATCTGGAAACACCATATATTTT	CASKQGISGNTIYF
.	TRBD1	TRBV5-6	TRBJ2-5	TGTGCCAGCAGATCTTACAGGGGCAACTTATTCCAAGAGACCCAGTACTTC	CASRSYRGNLFQETQYF
.	TRBD1	TRBV18	TRBJ1-4	TGTGCCAGCTCACCTGCCTCCGGGACAGTCTACGAAAAACTGTTTTTT	CASSPASGTVYEKLFF
.	.	TRBV29-1	TRBJ2-2	TGCAGCGTCACAGGGAAGCACACCGGGGAGCTGTTTTTT	CSVTGKHTGELFF
.	TRBD1	TRBV10-3	TRBJ2-3	TGTGCCATCAGCCCGGGACAGGGCCCCACAGATACGCAGTATTTT	CAISPGQGPTDTQYF
.	.	TRBV11-3	TRBJ2-2	TGTGCCAGCAGCGTCGTCTACCACACCGGGGAGCTGTTTTTT	CASSVVYHTGELFF
few	TRBD2	TRBV7-6	TRBJ2-2	TGTGCCAGCAGCTTGGTTATAGCGGGAGGAACCGGGGAGCTGTTTTTT	CASSLVIAGGTGELFF
.	TRBD1	TRBV5-4	TRBJ2-7	TGTGCCAGCAGCTTTGAGGGGGCAAGGGGCTACGAGCAGTACTTC	CASSFEGARGYEQYF
once	TRBD1	TRBV7-6	TRBJ1-1	TGTGCCAGCAGCTTTGGACAGGGTGGGAACACTGAAGCTTTCTTT	CASSFGQGGNTEAFF
.	.	TRBV9	TRBJ2-1	TGTGCCAGCAGCGTAGCGGGGGGCGAGTGGGAAGTCGAGCAGTTCTTC	CASSVAGGEWEVEQFF
.	TRBD1	TRBV27	TRBJ2-1	TGTGCCAGCAGTTTAAACAGGGGGCCTTACAATGAGCAGTTCTTC	CASSLNRGPYNEQFF
.	.	TRBV5-1	TRBJ2-1	TGCGCCAGCAGCTTTGCAGGGACTGGGGGACTCAATGAGCAGTTCTTC	CASSFAGTGGLNEQFF
.	TRBD1	TRBV11-3	TRBJ1-2	TGTGCCAGCAGCTTAGGGGACAGGGGGCGAGCTAACTATGGCTACACCTTC	CASSLGDRGRANYGYTF
.	TRBD1	TRBV27	TRBJ1-5	TGTGCCAGCAGCCTTACAGGGGCCCCCTGGAGCAATCAGCCCCAGCATTTT	CASSLTGAPWSNQPQHF
.	.	TRBV19	TRBJ1-1	TGTGCCACAAAGACAGGGAACACTGAAGCTTTCTTT	CATKTGNTEAFF
.	.	TRBV19	TRBJ1-2	TGTGCCAGTAGTGGCCAGAGCAGACTTAACTATGGCTACACCTTC	CASSGQSRLNYGYTF
once	.	TRBV5-4	TRBJ2-1	TGTGCCAGCAGCCAGATGTCGACTAGTAATGAGCAGTTCTTC	CASSQMSTSNEQFF
.	.	TRBV1	TRBJ2-7	TGCACCAGCAGCCACAGGCCGATAACCTCCTACGAGCAGTACTTC	CTSSHRPITSYEQYF
.	.	TRBV29-1	TRBJ2-2	TGCAGCGTTGACACGGGAGTCTCCACCGGGGAGCTGTTTTTT	CSVDTGVSTGELFF
.	TRBD1	TRBV7-3	TRBJ2-1	TGTGCCAGCAGTTCTCCGGACAGGGGGCTCCCAGGGGGTGGCTATGAGCAGTTCTTC	CASSSPDRGLPGGGYEQFF
.	TRBD2	TRBV7-9	TRBJ2-3	TGTGCCAGCAGCCCCGAGGGGCTAGCGGGAGGCCGCACAGATACGCAGTATTTT	CASSPEGLAGGRTDTQYF
.	TRBD1	TRBV19	TRBJ2-5	TGTGCCAGTAGTGTGACAGGGGGCCGTGCGGAGACCCAGTACTTC	CASSVTGGRAETQYF
.	TRBD2	TRBV5-1	TRBJ2-1	TGCGCCAGCAGCTTGTTAGCGGGACAATACAATGAGCAGTTCTTC	CASSLLAGQYNEQFF
.	.	TRBV24-1	TRBJ2-3	TGTGCCACCAGTGACCCACAGGTAACCACAGATACGCAGTATTTT	CATSDPQVTTDTQYF
.	.	TRBV10-3	TRBJ2-7	TGTGCCATCACAAAGACAGGAGGCTACGAGCAGTACTTC	CAITKTGGYEQYF